These 3 T cell receptor beta chains share one sample of origin, sequenced in a study of shared clonotypes between healthy human individuals. Profiled with immunoSEQ multiplex PCR; TCRdb holds only in-frame clones, not every one. The sample has approximately 810,000 clones, almost 95% seen once. Terminally differentiated effector memory CD45RA+ cells were excluded from the naive CD8 cells, which were CD45RO-negative and positively selected for CCR7. Input material: naive CD8+ T cells sorted from blood. The source is a man aged 25-45 years in good health.

This chain links TRBV10-1 with TRBJ2-7, with TRBD2 matching 8 bases. CDR1 and CDR2 from the germline V gene are WNHNN and SYGVQD (reference sequence). V was pared by 3 bases and J by 6 bases, with 1 base of the junction left unmatched. CDR3 length equals 12 residues. The DNA of the CDR3 is TGCGCCAGCAGTGATGCGGGGGGCGAGCAGTACTTC. Translation: CASSDAGGEQYF.

The chain carries TRBV23-1 and TRBJ2-3; no definite D call. TRBV23-1 is placed among ORFs of uncertain function. The germline V and J ends were trimmed by 4 bases and 0 bases, with 23 bases remaining between them. CDR3 length equals 19 residues. CDR3 sequence: CASSPRRNPPRASTDTQYF. CDR3 DNA: TGCGCCAGCAGTCCCAGGCGTAATCCCCCCCGGGCTAGCACAGATACGCAGTATTTT.

The CDR3 region is CASSRDPNQPQHF. In nucleotides, the CDR3 is TGTGCCAGCTCCAGGGACCCCAATCAGCCCCAGCATTTT. V usage is TRBV18 and J usage is TRBJ1-5, with a weak D call TRBD1 (5 bases). Germline V lookup: CDR1 KGHSH, CDR2 LQKENI. This CDR3 comprises 13 residues. V lost 6 bases to trimming and J lost 3 bases, with 9 bases between them.